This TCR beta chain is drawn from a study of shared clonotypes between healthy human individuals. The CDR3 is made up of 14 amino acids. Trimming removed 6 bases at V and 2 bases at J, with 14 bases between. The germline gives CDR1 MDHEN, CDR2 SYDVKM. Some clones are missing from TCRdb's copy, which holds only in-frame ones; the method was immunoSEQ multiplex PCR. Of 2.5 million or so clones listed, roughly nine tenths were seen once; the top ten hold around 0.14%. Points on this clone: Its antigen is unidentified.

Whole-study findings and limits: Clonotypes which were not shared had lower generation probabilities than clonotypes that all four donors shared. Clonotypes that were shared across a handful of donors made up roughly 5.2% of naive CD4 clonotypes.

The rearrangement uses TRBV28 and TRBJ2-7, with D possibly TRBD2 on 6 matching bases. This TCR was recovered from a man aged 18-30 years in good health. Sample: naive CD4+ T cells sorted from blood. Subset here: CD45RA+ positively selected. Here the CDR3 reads CASRGLKGAYEQYF. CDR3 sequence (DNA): TGTGCCAGCAGGGGACTTAAGGGCGCCTACGAGCAGTACTTC. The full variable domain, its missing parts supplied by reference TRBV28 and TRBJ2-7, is DVKVTQSSRYLVKRTGEKVFLECVQDMDHENMFWYRQDPGLGLRLIYFSYDVKMKEKGDIPEGYSVSREKKERFSLILESASTNQTSMYLCASRGLKGAYEQYFGPGTRLTVT.